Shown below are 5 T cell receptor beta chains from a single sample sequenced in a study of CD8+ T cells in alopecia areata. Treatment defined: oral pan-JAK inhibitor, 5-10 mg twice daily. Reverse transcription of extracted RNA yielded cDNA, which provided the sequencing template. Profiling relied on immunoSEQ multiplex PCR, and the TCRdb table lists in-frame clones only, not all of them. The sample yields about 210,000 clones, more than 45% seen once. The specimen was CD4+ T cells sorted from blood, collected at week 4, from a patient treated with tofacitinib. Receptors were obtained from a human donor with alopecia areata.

The CDR3 DNA reads TGTGCCAGCAGCACTAGGTTTTACAATGAGCAGTTCTTC. Protein: CASSTRFYNEQFF. This rearrangement joins TRBV11-2 to TRBJ2-1, with a possible D match to TRBD2 (5 bases). The length of the CDR3 is 13 residues. Germline V CDR1 and CDR2: SGHAT, FQNNGV. The V gene lost 5 bases and the J gene lost 4 bases, with 9 bases spanning the gap.

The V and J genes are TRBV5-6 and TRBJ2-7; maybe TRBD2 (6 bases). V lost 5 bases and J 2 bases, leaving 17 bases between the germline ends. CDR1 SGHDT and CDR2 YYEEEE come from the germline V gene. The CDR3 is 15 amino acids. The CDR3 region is CASSPGTGLPYEQYF. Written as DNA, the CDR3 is TGTGCCAGCAGTCCCGGGACGGGACTTCCCTACGAGCAGTACTTC.

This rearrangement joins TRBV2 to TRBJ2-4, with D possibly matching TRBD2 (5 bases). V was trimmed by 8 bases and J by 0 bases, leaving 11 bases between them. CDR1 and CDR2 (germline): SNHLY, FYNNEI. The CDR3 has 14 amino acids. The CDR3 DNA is TGTGCCAGCGGACGGGATCTAGCCAAAAACATTCAGTACTTC. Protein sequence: CASGRDLAKNIQYF.

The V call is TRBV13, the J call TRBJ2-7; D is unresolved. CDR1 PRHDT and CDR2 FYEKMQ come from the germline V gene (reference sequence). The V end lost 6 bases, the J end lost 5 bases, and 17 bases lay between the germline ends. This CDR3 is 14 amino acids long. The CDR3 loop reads CASSSRQGPDEQYF. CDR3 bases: TGTGCCAGCAGTTCCCGACAAGGGCCCGACGAGCAGTACTTC.

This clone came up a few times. In DNA form, the CDR3 reads TGTGCCAGCAGCCCCGGACAGTTTCAGTACTTC. It yields the protein CASSPGQFQYF. This chain links TRBV14 with TRBJ2-7, with D perhaps TRBD1 (6 bases). The CDR3 runs to 11 residues. Trimming shortened V by 4 bases and J by 10 bases, and 11 bases separated the two germline ends. The V gene's germline CDR1 is SGHDN and CDR2 FVKESK.